This T cell receptor (beta chain) is drawn from a study of T cells after yellow fever vaccination. About the research overall: Preparation of fractions with low cell numbers was performed using SMART-Seq v4 Ultra Low Input.

Germline trimming cut 2 bases from V and 5 bases from J; bases unmatched to any gene: 16. CDR1 is DFQATT and CDR2 is SNEGSKA in the germline V gene (reference sequence). The CDR3 has 18 amino acids. TCR cDNA, made by 5'RACE template switching, carried an added universal primer site and UMIs. MiXCR, applied by TCRdb to the 5' RACE reads, yields one record per CDR3 protein. The sample carries approximately 300,000 distinct CDR3 sequences, 10% to 15% recorded once. A remark on this clonotype: Its specificity is unknown.

Points from the study as a whole: A faster peak, day 5 versus 15, was reached by the weaker secondary response. Abundant clonotypes (contaminants from the bulk population) could be present in FACS-sorted repertoires.

This sequence joins TRBV20-1 and TRBJ2-2; TRBD1 matches at 8 bases. The source is a man aged 30 to 39 who received the YFV17D yellow fever vaccine. Sequenced material: CD4+ T cells sorted from PBMCs, taken 45 days after the yellow fever booster vaccination. The CDR3 loop is CSARSRGRGGPRTGELFF. The CDR3 bases are TGCAGTGCTAGAAGCAGGGGGCGGGGCGGCCCCAGGACCGGGGAGCTGTTTTTT.